One and the same sample provided the 20 T cell receptor beta chains below, sequenced in a study of shared clonotypes between healthy human individuals. Libraries were prepared by immunoSEQ multiplex PCR; TCRdb keeps only in-frame clonotypes and omits some of them. The table has 450,000 to 600,000 clones, 70% to 80% seen once. The sequencing input was PBMCs. These receptor sequences come from a woman in her thirties or forties in good health. Some clones in this sample may be carry-over from other donors' samples.

The chain employs TRBV28 and TRBJ2-3, with unresolved D. Trimming took 8 bases from V and 0 from J, leaving 9 bases between them. The germline V gene encodes CDR1 MDHEN and CDR2 SYDVKM. The CDR3 contains 13 residues. Written as DNA, the CDR3 is TGTGCCAGCGTCGACCCGAGCACAGATACGCAGTATTTT. Encoded protein: CASVDPSTDTQYF.

This clone was seen only a few times. The chain couples TRBV29-1 to TRBJ1-1; D gene ambiguous. Per the germline V gene, CDR1 is SQVTM and CDR2 is ANQGSEA. The CDR3 spans 14 residues. V was clipped by 4 bases and J by 0 bases, with 12 bases between them. The CDR3 DNA reads as TGCAGCGTTGTTCGAGGAAACATGAACACTGAAGCTTTCTTT. This gives the protein CSVVRGNMNTEAFF.

This chain links TRBV10-3 with TRBJ2-3, with 11 bases identical to TRBD2. Per the germline V gene, CDR1 is ENHRY and CDR2 is SYGVKD. With 0 bases clipped from V and 5 bases from J, the junction kept 4 bases outside the gene matches. The CDR3 has 16 residues. CDR3 in DNA: TGTGCCATCAGTGAGTCGGTAGCGGGAGGGGAAGATACGCAGTATTTT. Protein sequence: CAISESVAGGEDTQYF.

The rearrangement uses TRBV11-2 and TRBJ2-3; TRBD1 is a possible D gene (6 bases). The CDR3 is 16 residues long. The V end lost 5 bases, the J end lost 0 bases, and 15 bases lay between the germline ends. Germline V gives CDR1 SGHAT, CDR2 FQNNGV. CDR3 amino acids: CASSPGVRLSTDTQYF. The CDR3 DNA sequence: TGTGCCAGCAGCCCAGGGGTCCGGCTTAGCACAGATACGCAGTATTTT. The complete variable domain, with remaining parts taken from reference TRBV11-2 and TRBJ2-3, reads EAGVAQSPRYKIIEKRQSVAFWCNPISGHATLYWYQQILGQGPKLLIQFQNNGVVDDSQLPKDRFSAERLKGVDSTLKIQPAKLEDSAVYLCASSPGVRLSTDTQYFGPGTRLTVL.

The V call is TRBV5-1, the J call TRBJ2-7; D is ambiguous. Deletions cut 0 bases from V and 2 bases from J, with 6 bases between. CDR3 length: 13 amino acids. CDR1 SGHRS and CDR2 YFSETQ come from the germline V gene. DNA for the CDR3: TGCGCCAGCAGCTTGGGTGGAACCTACGAGCAGTACTTC. Amino acid sequence: CASSLGGTYEQYF.

The V call is TRBV19, the J call TRBJ1-2; possibly TRBD1 for D (5 bases). The germline V gene encodes CDR1 LNHDA and CDR2 SQIVND (reference sequence). V lost 3 bases and J lost 8, with 19 bases in between. This CDR3 region has 15 residues. Here the CDR3 reads CASSMGVVGTSGYTF. In DNA, the CDR3 is TGTGCCAGTAGTATGGGCGTTGTAGGGACCTCCGGCTACACCTTC.

The rearrangement uses TRBV5-1 and TRBJ2-7, with D perhaps given as TRBD1 or TRBD2 (6 bases each). Germline CDR1 is SGHRS and CDR2 is YFSETQ. V gave up 1 base and J gave up 1 base, with 9 bases separating them. CDR3 length equals 14 residues. For the CDR3, the DNA is TGCGCCAGCAGCTTGAGGGGGGCGTCCTACGAGCAGTACTTC. It codes for CASSLRGASYEQYF. The whole variable domain, remainder taken from reference TRBV5-1 and TRBJ2-7, is KAGVTQTPRYLIKTRGQQVTLSCSPISGHRSVSWYQQTPGQGLQFLFEYFSETQRNKGNFPGRFSGRQFSNSRSEMNVSTLELGDSALYLCASSLRGASYEQYFGPGTRLTVT.

The chain joins TRBV7-2 to TRBJ2-5; weak D call: TRBD2 (5 bases). The V and J ends lost 0 bases and 5 bases respectively, with 13 bases between them. The length of the CDR3 is 15 residues. Per the germline V gene, CDR1 is SGHTA and CDR2 is FQGNSA. In nucleotides, the CDR3 is TGTGCCAGCAGCTTAGCCGCACGGGGTTGGGAGACCCAGTACTTC. This sequence encodes CASSLAARGWETQYF.

The CDR3 protein is CASRWGSQGTGELFF. Written as DNA, the CDR3 is TGTGCCAGCAGGTGGGGGAGCCAGGGCACCGGGGAGCTGTTTTTT. This chain connects TRBV7-2 to TRBJ2-2; D might be TRBD1 or TRBD2, each matching 5 bases. Germline V gene lookup returns CDR1 SGHTA and CDR2 FQGNSA. V dropped 6 bases and J dropped 4 bases, with 15 bases sitting between them. The CDR3 sequence is 15 residues long.

This clone was detected only a few times. Written as DNA, the CDR3 is TGTGCCAGCAGTGTCAACCCTGGGACAGGGGGACTAGAGCAGTACTTC. This translates into CASSVNPGTGGLEQYF. The V and J genes are TRBV6-1 and TRBJ2-7; 11 bases agree with TRBD1. The ends lost 4 bases at V and 7 bases at J; junction bases unmatched: 12. The CDR3 sequence is 16 residues long. Germline CDR1 MNHNS, CDR2 SASEGT.

V and J are TRBV2 and TRBJ1-5; the D gene is possibly TRBD1 (6 bases). Germline CDR1 SNHLY, CDR2 FYNNEI. The ends were cut back, 2 bases at V and 3 bases at J, with 20 bases in the middle. The CDR3 is 18 amino acids. CDR3 nucleotide sequence: TGTGCCAGCAGTGAACAGTTAACAGGGAGAGGGTCCAATCAGCCCCAGCATTTT. Encoded protein: CASSEQLTGRGSNQPQHF. The whole variable domain, remainder taken from reference TRBV2 and TRBJ1-5, is EPEVTQTPSHQVTQMGQEVILRCVPISNHLYFYWYRQILGQKVEFLVSFYNNEISEKSEIFDDQFSVERPDGSNFTLKIRSTKLEDSAMYFCASSEQLTGRGSNQPQHFGDGTRLSIL.

The rearrangement links TRBV11-2 to TRBJ2-7; tentative D call: TRBD2 (5 bases). Germline V gene data show CDR1 as SGHAT and CDR2 as FQNNGV. The ends were cut back, 2 bases at V and 5 bases at J, with 16 bases in the middle. The CDR3 consists of 15 residues. The CDR3 sequence: CASSLRWQRADEQYF. The CDR3 DNA follows: TGTGCCAGCAGCTTACGTTGGCAGAGGGCGGACGAGCAGTACTTC.

J is TRBJ2-1 and V is TRBV2; the D is unclear. Germline lookup yields CDR1 SNHLY and CDR2 FYNNEI. The CDR3 contains 15 residues. Between the trimmed V and J ends, which lost 4 bases and 0 bases, there was a span of 10 bases. The CDR3 loop reads CASSGAPSSYNEQFF. CDR3 DNA sequence: TGTGCCAGCAGTGGAGCGCCTAGCTCCTACAATGAGCAGTTCTTC.

The chain combines TRBV5-1 with TRBJ1-1, with TRBD1 as a possible D gene (5 bases). The germline V and J ends were trimmed by 4 bases and 1 base, with 17 bases remaining between them. CDR1 and CDR2 from the germline V gene are SGHRS and YFSETQ. The CDR3 length is 16 residues. The CDR3 is CASSLRQGRANTEAFF. The CDR3 region has the DNA TGCGCCAGCAGCCTCCGGCAGGGTAGGGCGAACACTGAAGCTTTCTTT.

The chain uses TRBV7-2 and TRBJ2-3, with TRBD2 matching 10 bases. J gave up 5 bases and V 3 bases, and 11 bases lay outside the gene matches. The CDR3 spans 17 residues. In germline, CDR1 is SGHTA, CDR2 FQGNSA. CDR3 nucleotide sequence: TGTGCCAGCAGCTTCCGCCCGGGGGGACTAGCGATAGATACGCAGTATTTT. This codes for CASSFRPGGLAIDTQYF.

The CDR3, as DNA: TGCAGCGTTGAATCGGGAGGGCAAGAGACCCAGTACTTC. Amino acids: CSVESGGQETQYF. The J gene is TRBJ2-5, the V gene TRBV29-1; 8 nucleotides align to TRBD2. After removal of 2 bases from V and 2 bases from J, the junction contained 1 base not matched to a gene. The CDR3 is made up of 13 amino acids. Germline CDR1 reads SQVTM; CDR2 reads ANQGSEA.

The chain recombines TRBV4-2 with TRBJ2-7, with D perhaps matching TRBD1 (6 bases). The germline CDR1 and CDR2 sequences are LGHNA and YNFKEQ. V gave up 4 bases and J gave up 4 bases, with 17 bases separating them. The CDR3 spans 15 residues. The CDR3 spells CASSLEVGGEYEQYF. The CDR3 bases are TGTGCCAGCAGCCTCGAGGTAGGGGGAGAGTACGAGCAGTACTTC.

This clone occurred a few times. The chain joins TRBV6-6 to TRBJ2-2; D is possibly TRBD2 (5 bases). The CDR3 extends over 15 amino acids. The germline V gene encodes CDR1 MNHNY and CDR2 SVGAGI (reference sequence). Trimming took off 3 bases at V and 5 bases at J, with 13 bases between the two ends. The CDR3: CASSYIGVGTGELFF. The CDR3 coding sequence is TGTGCCAGCAGTTATATCGGGGTGGGGACCGGGGAGCTGTTTTTT.

The chain couples TRBV2 to TRBJ2-7; D tentatively fits TRBD1 or TRBD2 (5 bases each). Germline V gene lookup returns CDR1 SNHLY and CDR2 FYNNEI. The CDR3 covers 13 residues. The germline V and J ends were trimmed by 5 bases and 4 bases, with 12 bases remaining between them. The chain's CDR3 is CASSRQGVYEQYF. In DNA form, the CDR3 reads TGTGCCAGCAGTCGCCAGGGAGTGTACGAGCAGTACTTC.

The chain joins TRBV28 to TRBJ2-3; 7 bases agree with TRBD1. CDR1 and CDR2 (germline): MDHEN, SYDVKM. CDR3 size: 15 residues. V trimming: 4 bases; J trimming: 4 bases; junction bases outside the gene matches: 8. The CDR3 bases are TGTGCCAGCAGTTCCACCCCCGACAGGGCAGATACGCAGTATTTT. Its translation is CASSSTPDRADTQYF. The variable domain in full, with the rest retrieved from reference TRBV28 and TRBJ2-3, is DVKVTQSSRYLVKRTGEKVFLECVQDMDHENMFWYRQDPGLGLRLIYFSYDVKMKEKGDIPEGYSVSREKKERFSLILESASTNQTSMYLCASSSTPDRADTQYFGPGTRLTVL.